Presented here are 15 T cell receptor beta chains from one specimen sequenced in a study of T cells in Graves' hyperthyroidism and ophthalmopathy. RNA transcripts gave rise to amplified TCR beta CDR3 regions. The primer set for the first-round RT-PCR of the TCR CDR3 was HTBI. TCRdb recomputed calls from the multiplex PCR reads with MiXCR, one row per CDR3 protein. The sample shows 270,000 or so distinct CDR3 sequences, approximately 16% of them seen only once. The sample taken for sequencing was blood. The receptors derive from a woman in her forties or fifties with Graves' hyperthyroidism that later progressed to Graves' ophthalmopathy.

The rearrangement links TRBV19 to TRBJ2-7; D tentatively reads TRBD1 or TRBD2 (5 bases each). V lost 10 bases and J 2 bases, leaving 18 bases between the germline ends. Looked up from germline, CDR1 is LNHDA and CDR2 is SQIVND (reference sequence). The CDR3 extends over 14 amino acids. The CDR3 loop is CATAPRDPAYEQYF. In nucleotides, the CDR3 is TGTGCCACGGCCCCACGGGACCCAGCCTACGAGCAGTACTTC.

The rearrangement links TRBV27 to TRBJ1-1; 12 bases align to TRBD1. This CDR3 has 13 amino acids. V gave up 5 bases and J gave up 7 bases; unmatched junction bases: 2. Germline V CDR1 and CDR2: MNHEY, SMNVEV (reference sequence). This chain's CDR3 is CASSRDRGLEAFF. The CDR3 DNA reads TGTGCCAGCAGTCGGGACAGGGGGCTTGAAGCTTTCTTT.

This clonotype was picked up many times. The chain combines TRBV28 with TRBJ2-7; 9 positions match TRBD1. V shed 1 base, J shed 6 bases, and the junction held 1 base outside the gene matches. Looked up from germline, CDR1 is MDHEN and CDR2 is SYDVKM. The CDR3 is 13 amino acids. The CDR3 is CASSLSDRGEQYF. The CDR3 coding sequence is TGTGCCAGCAGTTTATCGGACAGGGGCGAGCAGTACTTC. Full variable domain (rest looked up from reference TRBV28 and TRBJ2-7): DVKVTQSSRYLVKRTGEKVFLECVQDMDHENMFWYRQDPGLGLRLIYFSYDVKMKEKGDIPEGYSVSREKKERFSLILESASTNQTSMYLCASSLSDRGEQYFGPGTRLTVT.

This clonotype was seen many times. This chain uses TRBV20-1 with TRBJ2-1, with D possibly matching TRBD2 (6 bases). V dropped 6 bases and J dropped 0 bases, with 15 bases sitting between them. This CDR3 has 15 residues. Looked up from germline, CDR1 is DFQATT and CDR2 is SNEGSKA (reference sequence). This CDR3 reads CSATAGASSYNEQFF. The CDR3 nucleotides read TGCAGTGCCACAGCGGGCGCAAGCTCCTACAATGAGCAGTTCTTC.

The table lists this clonotype with many counts. Written as DNA, the CDR3 is TGTGCCAGCAGCTTACAGGCCAGCAACTATGGCTACACCTTC. It translates to CASSLQASNYGYTF. The chain has TRBV11-2 and TRBJ1-2; unclear D gene. Germline CDR1 reads SGHAT; CDR2 reads FQNNGV. CDR3 length: 14 residues. V was trimmed by 2 bases and J by 2 bases, leaving 9 bases between them.

This clonotype was found many times. The chain links TRBV4-1 to TRBJ2-5; 7 bases are a match to TRBD1. The CDR3 runs 15 residues. The ends lost 4 bases at V and 3 bases at J; junction bases unmatched: 8. Per germline, CDR1 MGHRA and CDR2 YSYEKL. CDR3 DNA: TGCGCCAGCAGCCGACAGGGTCCGTCTGAAGAGACCCAGTACTTC. It translates to CASSRQGPSEETQYF.

This clonotype was seen more than once but under ten times. CDR3: CASSLMPKANEQFF. CDR3 coding DNA: TGTGCCAGCAGCTTAATGCCTAAAGCGAATGAGCAGTTCTTC. The chain employs TRBV7-3 and TRBJ2-1; D unclear. CDR3 length: 14 residues. V was trimmed by 1 base and J by 7 bases, leaving 11 bases between them. In germline, CDR1 is SGHTA, CDR2 FQGTGA.

The chain employs TRBV10-3 and TRBJ2-3; no definite D call. The J call may be incorrect, as the DNA end agrees better with TRBJ1-5. Germline assignment: CDR1 ENHRY and CDR2 SYGVKD. CDR3 length: 16 residues. CDR3: CAISERRERGTDTQHF. DNA for the CDR3: TGTGCCATCAGTGAGAGACGGGAGAGAGGCACAGATACGCAGCATTTT.

This clonotype was observed at least ten times. The rearrangement links TRBV5-5 to TRBJ1-4, with 8 bases lining up with TRBD1. The CDR3 consists of 17 residues. J was trimmed by 3 bases and V by 4 bases; bases with no gene match: 11. Germline V lookup: CDR1 SGHKS, CDR2 YYEKEE (reference sequence). CDR3 amino acids: CASSQYQGAVANEKLFF. The CDR3 DNA follows: TGTGCCAGCAGCCAGTACCAGGGGGCCGTGGCTAATGAAAAACTGTTTTTT. Drawing the rest from reference TRBV5-5 and TRBJ1-4, the complete variable domain is DAGVTQSPTHLIKTRGQQVTLRCSPISGHKSVSWYQQVLGQGPQFIFQYYEKEERGRGNFPDRFSARQFPNYSSELNVNALLLGDSALYLCASSQYQGAVANEKLFFGSGTQLSVL.

This clonotype was seen at least ten times. This chain uses TRBV3-1 with TRBJ1-1, with D possibly TRBD1 on 5 matching bases. From germline, CDR1 is LGHDT and CDR2 YNNKEL (reference sequence). Trimming stripped 3 bases from V and 7 bases from J, with 12 bases between. The CDR3 is made up of 13 amino acids. The CDR3 spells CASSQGRAIEAFF. In DNA form, the CDR3 reads TGTGCCAGCAGCCAGGGGCGGGCGATTGAAGCTTTCTTT.

A single count supports this clonotype. Given a much more abundant clone one base away, this may be a read error. V gene TRBV18 combines with J gene TRBJ1-4; no reliable D call. The CDR3 spans 11 residues. The V gene's germline CDR1 is KGHSH and CDR2 LQKENI. Trimming pared 3 bases from V and 7 bases from J, leaving 3 bases between. CDR3 amino acids: CASSPSEKLFF. DNA of the CDR3: TGTGCCAGCTCACCCAGTGAAAAACTGTTTTTT.

At least ten counts were recorded for this clonotype. The chain is built from TRBV12-3 or TRBV12-4 and TRBJ2-1, with TRBD2 matching over 8 bases. V was clipped by 5 bases and J by 6 bases; unmatched bases: 15. This CDR3 spans 17 amino acids. The CDR3 sequence: CASSLGGGRGPSNEQFF. The CDR3 DNA sequence: TGTGCCAGCAGTCTCGGGGGGGGGCGGGGGCCCTCCAATGAGCAGTTCTTC.

This clonotype was counted ten times or more. The chain combines TRBV19 with TRBJ2-7, with TRBD2 matching 8 bases. The CDR3 runs 16 residues. With 5 bases clipped from V and 4 bases from J, the junction kept 13 bases outside the gene matches. Germline V gene sequence: CDR1 LNHDA, CDR2 SQIVND (reference sequence). CDR3 DNA sequence: TGTGCCAGTAGTCATGATCCGGGAGGGGGTATGTACGAGCAGTACTTC. This translates into CASSHDPGGGMYEQYF.

CDR3 coding DNA: TGTGCCAGCAGCCTCAAACGATCCCGGCAAGATACGCAGTATTTT. Its protein is CASSLKRSRQDTQYF. The V gene is TRBV9, the J gene TRBJ2-3; D is ambiguous. V was trimmed by 4 bases and J by 5 bases, leaving 17 bases between them. The CDR3 is made up of 15 amino acids. The germline gives CDR1 SGDLS, CDR2 YYNGEE.

This clonotype was counted a few times. The genes are TRBV19 and TRBJ1-1; D is possibly TRBD1 (5 bases). The CDR3 length is 12 residues. Between the trimmed V and J ends, which lost 6 bases and 10 bases, there was a span of 15 bases. Germline-derived CDR1 and CDR2 are LNHDA and SQIVND (reference sequence). The CDR3 protein is CASRTGGTGAFF. CDR3 DNA sequence: TGTGCCAGTAGGACCGGGGGTACGGGAGCTTTCTTT.